These T cell receptor beta chains were read from a single sample in a study of T cells in Graves' hyperthyroidism and ophthalmopathy. MiXCR, applied by TCRdb to the multiplex PCR reads, yields one record per CDR3 protein. The table has over 400,000 distinct CDR3 sequences, under 25% seen once; the top ten hold approximately 54%. The sequenced sample consisted of blood. Every receptor here comes from a woman in her 70s with Graves' ophthalmopathy. Both conserved end residues are part of each CDR3.

v_call: TRBV6-1; cdr3_aa: CASSPRGRSNQPQHF
v_call: TRBV6-6; cdr3_aa: CASSYSSGRPYNEQFF
v_call: TRBV27; cdr3_aa: CASSGGGRSYEQYF
v_call: TRBV29-1; cdr3_aa: CSVVRGLNTEAFF
v_call: TRBV6-1; cdr3_aa: CASSSRITGGSNEQFF
v_call: TRBV11-1; cdr3_aa: CASIPWSGLTEAFF
v_call: TRBV20-1; cdr3_aa: CSARSKGNQPQHF
v_call: TRBV5-4; cdr3_aa: CASSFGTGVNYGYTF
v_call: TRBV24-1; cdr3_aa: CATSDLAGGRETQYF
v_call: TRBV30; cdr3_aa: CAWSLGSGRAGEQYF
v_call: TRBV18; cdr3_aa: CASSPLSRGTPYNEQFF
v_call: TRBV27; cdr3_aa: CASSSPVDGNYEQYF
v_call: TRBV12-3/TRBV12-4; cdr3_aa: CASTTDRILLGTEAFF
v_call: TRBV7-9; cdr3_aa: CASSSPGQTYEQYF
v_call: TRBV10-3; cdr3_aa: CAISTGVDEKLFF
v_call: TRBV3-1; cdr3_aa: CASSRLAGGPVEETQYF
v_call: TRBV15; cdr3_aa: CATSDRGGGTGELFF
v_call: TRBV5-6; cdr3_aa: CASSASGTGGRETQYF
v_call: TRBV2; cdr3_aa: CASGTSGVAETQYF
v_call: TRBV5-1; cdr3_aa: CASSLWLAKNTGELFF
v_call: TRBV5-8; cdr3_aa: CASSLVFLGYNEQFF
v_call: TRBV10-3; cdr3_aa: CAISDGTLQPQHF
v_call: TRBV27; cdr3_aa: CASSPIQGAQGTGSPLHF
v_call: TRBV30; cdr3_aa: CAFRGLGNTIYF
v_call: TRBV5-5; cdr3_aa: CASSLEGRATGAFF
v_call: TRBV12-3/TRBV12-4; cdr3_aa: CASTRLAGESDNEQFF
v_call: TRBV5-1; cdr3_aa: CASRPPAQVYEQYF
v_call: TRBV3-1; cdr3_aa: CASSRRGEYNSPLHF
v_call: TRBV7-9; cdr3_aa: CASSPEGVLEETQYF
v_call: TRBV6-2/TRBV6-3; cdr3_aa: CASSYGGSNTGELFF
v_call: TRBV28; cdr3_aa: CASSPFGRGASPLHF
v_call: TRBV6-1; cdr3_aa: CASSDREGTLNTEAFF
v_call: TRBV10-1; cdr3_aa: CASTQSIEQFF
v_call: TRBV6-1; cdr3_aa: CASTLGQARTDTQYF
v_call: TRBV5-8; cdr3_aa: CASSLRDRGNTGELFF
v_call: TRBV5-1; cdr3_aa: CASSPGAARDTQYF
v_call: TRBV19; cdr3_aa: CASSNIPGQGSQPQHF
v_call: TRBV2; cdr3_aa: CASSDSPFYGYTF
v_call: TRBV12-3/TRBV12-4; cdr3_aa: CASSGRTSGSNPVFF
v_call: TRBV6-1; cdr3_aa: CASSREQRGNIQYF
v_call: TRBV29-1; cdr3_aa: CSVAPSGTGELFF